This TCR beta chain emerged from a study of OX40 agonist ivuxolimab in advanced cancers. Study overall: At doses from 0.01 to 10 mg/kg, patients were given intravenous ivuxolimab every 2 weeks.

Whole-study results and caveats: Some nonresponders also had low normalized T-cell clonal expansion. Partial responders dosed at 0.1-3.0 mg/kg displayed clonal expansion ranking among the lowest.

The CDR3 has 15 residues. The germline V gene encodes CDR1 MGHDK and CDR2 SYGVNS. The V end was cut by 4 bases, the J end by 0 bases, with 12 bases between. Profiling relied on immunoSEQ multiplex PCR, and the TCRdb table lists in-frame clones only, not all of them. The sample records roughly 67,000 clones, 80% to 95% being singletons. To note about this clone: Its antigen is not known.

The timepoints at which blood was sampled were baseline, cycle 4 day 1, and cycle 7 day 1. The chain combines TRBV25-1 with TRBJ1-1; D gene uncertain. The TCR comes from an adult with an advanced solid tumor such as melanoma, head and neck, liver or kidney cancer. Sample: CD4+ or CD8+ T cells sorted from blood, taken in a trial of the OX40 agonist ivuxolimab. CDR3: CASSVGGIMNTEAFF. Here the CDR3 DNA reads TGTGCCAGCAGTGTAGGTGGCATTATGAACACTGAAGCTTTCTTT.